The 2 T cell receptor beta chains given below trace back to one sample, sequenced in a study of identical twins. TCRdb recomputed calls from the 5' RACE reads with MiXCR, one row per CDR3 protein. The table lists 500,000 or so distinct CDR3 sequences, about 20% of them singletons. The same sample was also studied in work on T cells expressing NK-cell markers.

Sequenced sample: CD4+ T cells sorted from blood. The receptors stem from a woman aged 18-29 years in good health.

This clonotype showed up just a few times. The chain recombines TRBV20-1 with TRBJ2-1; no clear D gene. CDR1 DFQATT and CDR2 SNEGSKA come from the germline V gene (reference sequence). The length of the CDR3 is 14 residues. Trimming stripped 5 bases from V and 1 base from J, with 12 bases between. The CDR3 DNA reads TGCAGTGCTTCCCCCCCTGGATCCTACAATGAGCAGTTCTTC. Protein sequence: CSASPPGSYNEQFF.

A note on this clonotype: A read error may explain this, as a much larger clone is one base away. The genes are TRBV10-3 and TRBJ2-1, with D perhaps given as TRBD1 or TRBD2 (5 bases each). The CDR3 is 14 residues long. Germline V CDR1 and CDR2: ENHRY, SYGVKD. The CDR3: CAISDLGEYNEHFF. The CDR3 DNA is TGTGCCATCAGTGATTTAGGGGAGTACAATGAGCACTTCTTC.